Listed below are T cell receptor beta chains from one sample, sequenced in a study of early T cells in non-severe SARS-CoV-2 infection. From the 5' RACE reads, TCRdb called clonotypes with MiXCR, one entry per CDR3 protein. The sample shows tens of thousands of distinct CDR3 sequences, roughly 15% of them seen only once. Specimen: whole blood, collected at baseline. These receptor sequences come from an adult who was a healthcare worker with PCR-confirmed SARS-CoV-2 infection or an uninfected control (not recorded which). Both conserved end residues are part of each CDR3. The D gene is left open where the match is weak. Some rows mark clone size as missing; the rest say once, few, many or name a class of expanded clone.

TRBJ1-1 | . | . | TRBV18 | TGTGCCAGCTCACCAGCAGGGGCGAACACTGAAGCTTTCTTT | CASSPAGANTEAFF
TRBJ2-7 | few | . | TRBV3-1 | TGTGCCAGCAGCCAAGCTGGGGGGACGTACTTC | CASSQAGGTYF
TRBJ2-1 | few | TRBD2 | TRBV18 | TGTGCCAGCTCACCATCGGTAGCGGGACCTTACAATGAGCAGTTCTTC | CASSPSVAGPYNEQFF
TRBJ2-2 | . | TRBD2 | TRBV24-1 | TGTGCCACCAGTGACTCGACTAGCGGGAGAATCGGGGAGCTGTTTTTT | CATSDSTSGRIGELFF
TRBJ2-1 | few | . | TRBV12-3/TRBV12-4 | TGTGCCAGCAGGCCTCTTGATGCGCCTAATGAGCAGTTCTTC | CASRPLDAPNEQFF
TRBJ2-4 | few | . | TRBV9 | TGTGCCAGCAGCGGCGGAGCCAAAAACATTCAGTACTTC | CASSGGAKNIQYF
TRBJ2-1 | . | . | TRBV20-1 | TGCAGTGCTCGAACCACCGACCCAGGGGTGGACAATGAGCAGTTCTTC | CSARTTDPGVDNEQFF
TRBJ2-1 | medium-sized | TRBD2 | TRBV28 | TGTGCCAGCAGACCACGGGGGGGCGGGAGACCCAATGAGCAGTTCTTC | CASRPRGGGRPNEQFF
TRBJ2-6 | few | . | TRBV28 | TGTGCCAGCGGGACCTCTGGGGCCAACGTCCTGACTTTC | CASGTSGANVLTF
TRBJ2-2 | many | . | TRBV3-1 | TGTGCCAGCAGCCAACGAGGCGCCGGGGAGCTGTTTTTT | CASSQRGAGELFF
TRBJ2-3 | few | . | TRBV6-4 | TGTGCCAGCAAGCTCACTAGTTACGATACGCAGTATTTT | CASKLTSYDTQYF
TRBJ1-3 | many | . | TRBV12-3/TRBV12-4 | TGTGCCAGCAGTTTTCTGGACTCTACTGGAAACACCATATATTTT | CASSFLDSTGNTIYF
TRBJ1-1 | . | TRBD1 | TRBV7-9 | TGTGCCAGCAGCTTTTGGACAGGATCGAACACTGAAGCTTTCTTT | CASSFWTGSNTEAFF